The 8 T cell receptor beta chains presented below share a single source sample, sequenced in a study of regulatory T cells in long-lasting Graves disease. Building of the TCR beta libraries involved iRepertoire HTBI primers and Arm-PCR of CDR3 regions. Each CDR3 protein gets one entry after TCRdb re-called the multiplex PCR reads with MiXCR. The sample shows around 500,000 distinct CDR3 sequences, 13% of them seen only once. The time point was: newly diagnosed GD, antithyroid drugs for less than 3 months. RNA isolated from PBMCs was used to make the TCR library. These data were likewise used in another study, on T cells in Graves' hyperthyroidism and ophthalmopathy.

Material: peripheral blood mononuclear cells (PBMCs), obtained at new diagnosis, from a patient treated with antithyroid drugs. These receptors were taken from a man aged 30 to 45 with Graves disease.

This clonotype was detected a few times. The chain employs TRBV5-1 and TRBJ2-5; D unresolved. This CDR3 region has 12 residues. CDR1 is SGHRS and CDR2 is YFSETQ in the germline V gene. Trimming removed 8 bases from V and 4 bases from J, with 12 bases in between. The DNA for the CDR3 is TGCGCCAGTACGTTAAATGGAGAGACCCAGTACTTC. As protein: CASTLNGETQYF.

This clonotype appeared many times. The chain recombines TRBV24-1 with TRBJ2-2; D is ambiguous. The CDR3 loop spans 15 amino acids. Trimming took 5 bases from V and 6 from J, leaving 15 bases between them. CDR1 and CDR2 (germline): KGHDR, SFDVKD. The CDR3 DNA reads TGTGCCACCAGTGGTTCATCCTTTCACCCCGGGGAGCTGTTTTTT. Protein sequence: CATSGSSFHPGELFF.

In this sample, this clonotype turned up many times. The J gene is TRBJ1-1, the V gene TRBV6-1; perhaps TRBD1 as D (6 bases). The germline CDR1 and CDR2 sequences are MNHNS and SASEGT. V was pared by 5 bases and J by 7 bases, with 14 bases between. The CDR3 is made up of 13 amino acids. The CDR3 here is CASSIKTGGEAFF. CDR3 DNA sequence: TGTGCCAGCAGTATCAAGACAGGAGGTGAAGCTTTCTTT.

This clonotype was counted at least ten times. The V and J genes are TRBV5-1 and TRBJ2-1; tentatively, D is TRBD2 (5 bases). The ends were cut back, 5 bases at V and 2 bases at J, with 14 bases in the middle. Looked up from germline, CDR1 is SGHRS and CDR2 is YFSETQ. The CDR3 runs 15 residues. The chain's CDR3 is CASSLELDPYNEQFF. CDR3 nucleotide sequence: TGCGCCAGCAGTTTAGAACTAGACCCCTACAATGAGCAGTTCTTC.

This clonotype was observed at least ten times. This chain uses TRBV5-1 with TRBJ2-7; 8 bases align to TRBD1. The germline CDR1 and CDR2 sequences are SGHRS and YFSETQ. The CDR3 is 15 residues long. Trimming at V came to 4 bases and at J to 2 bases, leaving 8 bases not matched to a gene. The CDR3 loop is CASSDAGTGPYEQYF. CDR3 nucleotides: TGCGCCAGCAGCGATGCCGGGACAGGCCCCTACGAGCAGTACTTC.

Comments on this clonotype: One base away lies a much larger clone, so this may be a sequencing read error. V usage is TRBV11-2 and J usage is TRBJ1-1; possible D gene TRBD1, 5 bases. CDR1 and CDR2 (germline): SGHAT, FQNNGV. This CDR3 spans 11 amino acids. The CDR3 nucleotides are TGTGCCGGCAGCACAGGCGCTGAAGCTTTCTTT. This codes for CAGSTGAEAFF.

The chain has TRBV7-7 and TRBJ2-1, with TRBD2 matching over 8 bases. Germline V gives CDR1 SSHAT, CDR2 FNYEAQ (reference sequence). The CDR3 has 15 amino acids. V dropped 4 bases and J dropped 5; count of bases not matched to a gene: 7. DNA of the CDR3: TGTGCCAGCAGCTACCTAGCGGGTGGTCACAATGAGCAGTTCTTC. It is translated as CASSYLAGGHNEQFF.

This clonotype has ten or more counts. The CDR3, as DNA: TGTGCCAGCAGTTTACGGCAGGGACAGGAGCAGTTCTTC. Translated: CASSLRQGQEQFF. The chain couples TRBV27 to TRBJ2-1; 7 bases line up with TRBD1. After removal of 2 bases from V and 10 bases from J, the junction contained 5 bases not matched to a gene. The CDR3 is 13 amino acids. The germline gives CDR1 MNHEY, CDR2 SMNVEV (reference sequence).